This passage covers 13 T cell receptor beta chains from one sample sequenced in a study of CD8+CD57+ T cells in acquired aplastic anemia. Profiles of TCR beta VDJ and CDR3 were generated from a genomic DNA template. TCRdb reprocessed the reads via MiXCR and lists one record per CDR3 protein. The profile shows 350,000 to 450,000 distinct CDR3 sequences, under 80% of them singletons. Sequences were obtained from sorted CD4+, CD8+, or CD8+CD57+ T cells (not recorded which) from PBMCs. The source of these receptors is a human donor in good health, serving as a control.

The chain has TRBV10-3 and TRBJ1-2, with D possibly matching TRBD1 (6 bases). V lost 10 bases and J lost 8, with 26 bases in between. Germline lookup yields CDR1 ENHRY and CDR2 SYGVKD. The CDR3 is 15 residues long. CDR3 region: CASSPRGGRLEGYTF. Here the CDR3 DNA reads TGTGCCAGCTCACCCAGGGGAGGAAGATTAGAGGGCTACACCTTC.

On this clonotype itself: The CDR3 carries no conserved terminal phenylalanine or tryptophan, so it likely arises from a read error. V usage is TRBV29-1 and J usage is TRBJ2-3; D is perhaps TRBD2 (5 bases). CDR3 length: 14 residues. Trimming left V 1 base short and J 0 bases short, with 8 bases between. Germline CDR1 reads SQVTM; CDR2 reads ANQGSEA. The DNA for the CDR3 is TGCAGCGTTGAAGGGACTCAGAGCACAGATACGCAGTATAAC. This encodes CSVEGTQSTDTQYN.

As concerns this clonotype: A junction end diverges from the germline sequence, so it may reflect a read error. The rearrangement joins TRBV2 to TRBJ2-3; 7 positions match TRBD1. CDR1 is SNHLY and CDR2 is FYNNEI in the germline V gene. There are 16 residues in the CDR3. CDR3 bases: TGTGCCAGCAGTGAAGTTAAGCAGGGACAGTCTTACAATGAGCAGTTT. Protein product: CASSEVKQGQSYNEQF.

As to this clonotype: The junction differs from germline at one of its ends, possibly a read error. The chain employs TRBV2 and TRBJ2-6; D uncertain. The CDR3 sequence is 15 residues long. CDR1 and CDR2 (germline): SNHLY, FYNNEI. In DNA form, the CDR3 reads TGTGCCAGCAGCGCGAGACCGCCTTCCCCACACGTGCTGTTTTTC. This gives the protein CASSARPPSPHVLFF. The full variable domain, in which reference TRBV2 and TRBJ2-6 provide the parts outside the CDR3, is EPEVTQTPSHQVTQMGQEVILRCVPISNHLYFYWYRQILGQKVEFLVSFYNNEISEKSEIFDDQFSVERPDGSNFTLKIRSTKLEDSAMYFCASSARPPSPHVLFFGAGSRLTVL.

The chain couples TRBV7-2 to TRBJ1-3; D gene ambiguous. Looked up from germline, CDR1 is SGHTA and CDR2 is FQGNSA. CDR3 size: 15 residues. V lost 3 bases and J 15 bases, leaving 24 bases between the germline ends. DNA of the CDR3: TGTGCCAGCAGCTTGAGATATGGCTACGGCTACGGCTCATATTTT. Translated, it gives CASSLRYGYGYGSYF. The variable domain in full, completed from reference TRBV7-2 and TRBJ1-3, reads GAGVSQSPSNKVTEKGKDVELRCDPISGHTALYWYRQSLGQGLEFLIYFQGNSAPDKSGLPSDRFSAERTGGSVSTLTIQRTQQEDSAVYLCASSLRYGYGYGSYFGEGSWLTVV.

V gene TRBV7-2 combines with J gene TRBJ1-6, with D uncertain. The germline gives CDR1 SGHTA, CDR2 FQGNSA. The CDR3 extends over 13 amino acids. Trimming cost V 11 bases and J 7 bases, with 15 bases left between them. In nucleotides, the CDR3 is TGTGCCGCTAGATCGGGATACAATTCACCCCTCCACTTT. Amino acids: CAARSGYNSPLHF. Together with reference TRBV7-2 and TRBJ1-6, the CDR3 gives the full variable domain: GAGVSQSPSNKVTEKGKDVELRCDPISGHTALYWYRQSLGQGLEFLIYFQGNSAPDKSGLPSDRFSAERTGGSVSTLTIQRTQQEDSAVYLCAARSGYNSPLHFGNGTRLTVT.

The chain is built from TRBV15 and TRBJ2-5; unclear D gene. CDR1 and CDR2 (germline): LNHNV, YYDKDF (reference sequence). Trimming took 3 bases from V and 5 from J, leaving 16 bases between them. The length of the CDR3 is 15 residues. The DNA for the CDR3 is TGTGCCACCAGCAGGGACGCAAGGACGGGTGAGACCCAGTACTTC. Translation: CATSRDARTGETQYF.

This clonotype was found many times. The genes are TRBV3-1 and TRBJ1-1, with a possible D match to TRBD1 (5 bases). There are 14 residues in the CDR3. Between the trimmed V and J ends, which lost 8 bases and 5 bases, there was a span of 18 bases. Looked up from germline, CDR1 is LGHDT and CDR2 is YNNKEL (reference sequence). The CDR3 reads CASRPPGERTEAFF. The CDR3 DNA reads TGTGCCAGCCGCCCGCCGGGGGAGCGGACTGAAGCTTTCTTT. The variable domain in full, completed from reference TRBV3-1 and TRBJ1-1, reads DTAVSQTPKYLVTQMGNDKSIKCEQNLGHDTMYWYKQDSKKFLKIMFSYNNKELIINETVPNRFSPKSPDKAHLNLHINSLELGDSAVYFCASRPPGERTEAFFGQGTRLTVV.

The chain carries TRBV20-1 and TRBJ2-5; D is ambiguous. Trimming stripped 6 bases from V and 9 bases from J, with 29 bases between. Germline V CDR1 and CDR2: DFQATT, SNEGSKA (reference sequence). This CDR3 has 16 residues. The DNA of the CDR3 is TGCAGTGCGCAATCTCTGGACGGTTGTAGCAATCAGCCCCAGTACTTC. This sequence encodes CSAQSLDGCSNQPQYF.

The V call is TRBV7-2, the J call TRBJ2-3; D not certain. CDR1 SGHTA and CDR2 FQGNSA come from the germline V gene. V shed 8 bases and J shed 15 bases, with 30 bases lying between them. This CDR3 comprises 15 residues. CDR3 in amino acids: CASGNGGWATETFYF. CDR3 DNA sequence: TGTGCCAGCGGAAACGGTGGGTGGGCCACAGAAACGTTCTATTTT.

This clonotype showed up many times. CDR3 residues: CASTPRVGGYTF. CDR3 in DNA: TGTGCCAGCACACCGCGGGTGGGTGGCTACACCTTC. The chain uses TRBV6-2 or TRBV6-3 and TRBJ1-2, with D uncertain. Germline-derived CDR1 and CDR2 are MNHEY and SVGEGT. Trimming removed 7 bases at V and 7 bases at J, with 13 bases between. The CDR3 extends over 12 amino acids.

A word on this clonotype: Being one base from a much bigger clone, this may be a read error. This chain uses TRBV27 with TRBJ2-7; TRBD1 aligns across 7 bases. The germline CDR1 and CDR2 sequences are MNHEY and SMNVEV (reference sequence). This CDR3 is 16 amino acids long. The CDR3 bases are TGTGCCGGCAGTTTAATGGTCAGGGGACAGCCCTACGAGCAGTACTTC. It yields the protein CAGSLMVRGQPYEQYF.

The chain links TRBV2 to TRBJ1-1, with TRBD1 matching 8 bases. The CDR3 extends over 13 amino acids. The V gene's germline CDR1 is SNHLY and CDR2 FYNNEI. Trimming at V came to 4 bases and at J to 8 bases, leaving 6 bases not matched to a gene. CDR3 coding DNA: TGTGCCAGCAGTGTCCGGACAGGGCTAGAAGCTTTCTTT. It codes for CASSVRTGLEAFF.